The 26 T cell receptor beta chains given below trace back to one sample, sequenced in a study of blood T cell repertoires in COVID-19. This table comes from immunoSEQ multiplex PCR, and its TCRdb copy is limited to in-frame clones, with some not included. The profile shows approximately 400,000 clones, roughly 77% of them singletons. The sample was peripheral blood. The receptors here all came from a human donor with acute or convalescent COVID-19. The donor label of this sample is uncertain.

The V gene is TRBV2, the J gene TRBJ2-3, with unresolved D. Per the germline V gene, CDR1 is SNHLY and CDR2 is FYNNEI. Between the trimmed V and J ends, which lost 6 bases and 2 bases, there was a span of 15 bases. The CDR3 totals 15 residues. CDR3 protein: CASRPPLVFTDTQYF. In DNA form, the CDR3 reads TGTGCCAGCAGACCCCCCCTAGTCTTCACAGATACGCAGTATTTT.

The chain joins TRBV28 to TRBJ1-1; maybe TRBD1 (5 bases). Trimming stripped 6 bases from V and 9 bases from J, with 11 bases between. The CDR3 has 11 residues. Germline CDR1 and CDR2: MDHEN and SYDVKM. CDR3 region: CASSSGMQAFF. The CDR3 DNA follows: TGTGCCAGCAGCTCAGGGATGCAAGCTTTCTTT.

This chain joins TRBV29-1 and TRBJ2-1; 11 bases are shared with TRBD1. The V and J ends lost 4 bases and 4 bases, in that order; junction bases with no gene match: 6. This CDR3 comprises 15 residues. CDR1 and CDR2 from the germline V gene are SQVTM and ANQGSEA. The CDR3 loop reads CSVAGTGGLYNEQFF. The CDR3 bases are TGCAGCGTTGCCGGGACAGGGGGTTTATACAATGAGCAGTTCTTC.

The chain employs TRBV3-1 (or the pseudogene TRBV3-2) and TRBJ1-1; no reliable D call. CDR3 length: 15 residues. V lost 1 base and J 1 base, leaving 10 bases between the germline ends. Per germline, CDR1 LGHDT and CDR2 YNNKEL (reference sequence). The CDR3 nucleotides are TGTGCCAGCAGCCAAGTTTATACAAGGAACACTGAAGCTTTCTTT. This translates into CASSQVYTRNTEAFF.

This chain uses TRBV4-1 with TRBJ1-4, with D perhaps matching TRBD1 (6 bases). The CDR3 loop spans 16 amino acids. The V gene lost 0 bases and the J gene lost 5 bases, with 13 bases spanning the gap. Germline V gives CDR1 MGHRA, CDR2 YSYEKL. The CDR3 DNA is TGCGCCAGCAGCCAAGATTCAGGGGTCGGAAATGAAAAACTGTTTTTT. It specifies CASSQDSGVGNEKLFF.

CDR3 nucleotides: TGTGCCTGGAGGCACGCCACAGGGGGTTCCTATGGCTACACCTTC. Its protein product is CAWRHATGGSYGYTF. The rearrangement links TRBV30 to TRBJ1-2; 8 nucleotides line up with TRBD1. V dropped 3 bases and J dropped 4; count of bases not matched to a gene: 10. This CDR3 has 15 residues. The V gene's germline CDR1 is GTSNPN and CDR2 SVGIG (reference sequence).

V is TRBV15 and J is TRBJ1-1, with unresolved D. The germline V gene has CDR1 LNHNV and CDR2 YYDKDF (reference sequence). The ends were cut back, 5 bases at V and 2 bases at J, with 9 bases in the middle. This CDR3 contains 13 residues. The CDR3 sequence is CATSSSSNTEAFF. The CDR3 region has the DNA TGTGCCACCAGCTCTTCGTCCAACACTGAAGCTTTCTTT.

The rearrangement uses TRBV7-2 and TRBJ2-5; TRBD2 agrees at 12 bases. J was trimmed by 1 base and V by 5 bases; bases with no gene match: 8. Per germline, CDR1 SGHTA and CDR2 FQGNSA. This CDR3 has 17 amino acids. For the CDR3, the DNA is TGTGCCAGCAGCCTAGGTGGACTAGCGGGGCTCCAAGAGACCCAGTACTTC. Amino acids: CASSLGGLAGLQETQYF.

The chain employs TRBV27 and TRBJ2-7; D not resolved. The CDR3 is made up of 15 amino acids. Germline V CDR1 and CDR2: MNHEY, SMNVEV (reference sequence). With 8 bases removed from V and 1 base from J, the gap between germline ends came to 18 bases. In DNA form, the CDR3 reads TGTGCCAGCGGTTCGCCGTATGGAGCGTCCTACGAGCAGTACTTC. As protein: CASGSPYGASYEQYF.

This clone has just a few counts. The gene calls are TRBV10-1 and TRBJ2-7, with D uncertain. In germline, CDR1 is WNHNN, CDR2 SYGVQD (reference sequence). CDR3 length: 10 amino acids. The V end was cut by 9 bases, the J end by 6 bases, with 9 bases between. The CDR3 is CARASGEQYF. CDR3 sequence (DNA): TGCGCCAGAGCCTCGGGCGAGCAGTACTTC.

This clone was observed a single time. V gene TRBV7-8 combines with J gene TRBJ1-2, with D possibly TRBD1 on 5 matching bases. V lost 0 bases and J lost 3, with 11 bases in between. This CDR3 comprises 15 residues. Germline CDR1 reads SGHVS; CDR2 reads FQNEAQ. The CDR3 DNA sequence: TGTGCCAGCAGCTTAGCATTCGAGACAGACTATGGCTACACCTTC. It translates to CASSLAFETDYGYTF. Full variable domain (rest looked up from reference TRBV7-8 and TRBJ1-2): GAGVSQSPRYKVAKRGQDVALRCDPISGHVSLFWYQQALGQGPEFLTYFQNEAQLDKSGLPSDRFFAERPEGSVSTLKIQRTQQEDSAVYLCASSLAFETDYGYTFGSGTRLTVV.

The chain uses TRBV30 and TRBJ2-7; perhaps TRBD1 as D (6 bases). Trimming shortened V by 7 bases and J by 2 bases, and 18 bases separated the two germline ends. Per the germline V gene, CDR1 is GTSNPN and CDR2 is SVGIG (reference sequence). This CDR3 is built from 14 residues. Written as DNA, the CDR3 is TGTGCCTCCCTAAAGAGGGGGTTAGCCTACGAGCAGTACTTC. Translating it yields CASLKRGLAYEQYF.

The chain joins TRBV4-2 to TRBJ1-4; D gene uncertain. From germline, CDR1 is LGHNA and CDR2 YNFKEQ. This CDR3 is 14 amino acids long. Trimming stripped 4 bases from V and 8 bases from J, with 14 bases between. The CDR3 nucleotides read TGTGCCAGCAGCCTGACACAACGGGAAGAAAAACTGTTTTTT. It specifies CASSLTQREEKLFF.

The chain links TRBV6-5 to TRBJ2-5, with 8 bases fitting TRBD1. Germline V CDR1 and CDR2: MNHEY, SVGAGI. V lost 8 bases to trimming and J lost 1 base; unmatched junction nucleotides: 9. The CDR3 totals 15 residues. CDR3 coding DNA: TGTGCCAGCTACTTGTTCGGGACAGGCCAAGAGACCCAGTACTTC. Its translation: CASYLFGTGQETQYF.

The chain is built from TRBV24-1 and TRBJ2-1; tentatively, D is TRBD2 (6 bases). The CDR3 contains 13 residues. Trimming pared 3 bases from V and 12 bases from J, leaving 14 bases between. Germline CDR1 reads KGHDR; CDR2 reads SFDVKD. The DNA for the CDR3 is TGTGCCACCAGTGATCGCCCCGATAGCGGGCAGTTCTTC. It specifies CATSDRPDSGQFF.

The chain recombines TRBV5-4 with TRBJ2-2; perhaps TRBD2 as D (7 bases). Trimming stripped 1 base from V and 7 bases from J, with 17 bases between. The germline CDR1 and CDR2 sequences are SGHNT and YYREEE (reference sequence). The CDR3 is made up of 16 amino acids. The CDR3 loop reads CASSLFGGLLNGELFF. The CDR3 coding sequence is TGTGCCAGCAGCTTGTTCGGGGGGCTCTTGAACGGGGAGCTGTTTTTT.

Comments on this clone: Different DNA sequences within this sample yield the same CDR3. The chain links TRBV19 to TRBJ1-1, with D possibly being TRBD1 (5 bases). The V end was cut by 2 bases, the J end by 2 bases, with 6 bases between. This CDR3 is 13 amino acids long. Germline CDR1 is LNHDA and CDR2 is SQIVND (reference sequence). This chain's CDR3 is CASSIQGNTEAFF. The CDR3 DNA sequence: TGTGCCAGTAGTATACAGGGCAACACTGAAGCTTTCTTT.

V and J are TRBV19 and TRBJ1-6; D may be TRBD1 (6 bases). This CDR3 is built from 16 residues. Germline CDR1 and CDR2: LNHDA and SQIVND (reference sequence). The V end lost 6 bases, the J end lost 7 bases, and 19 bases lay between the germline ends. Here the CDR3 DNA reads TGTGCCAGTAGACATACAGGGTTTGGTGTGAATTCACCCCTCCACTTT. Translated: CASRHTGFGVNSPLHF.

The CDR3 loop is CASSGFSYEQYF. CDR3 nucleotides: TGTGCCTCTAGCGGGTTCTCCTACGAGCAGTACTTC. This chain links TRBV10-3 with TRBJ2-7; 8 nucleotides align to TRBD2. The CDR3 totals 12 residues. CDR1 is ENHRY and CDR2 is SYGVKD in the germline V gene. V lost 11 bases, J lost 0 bases, and 3 bases stayed unmatched.

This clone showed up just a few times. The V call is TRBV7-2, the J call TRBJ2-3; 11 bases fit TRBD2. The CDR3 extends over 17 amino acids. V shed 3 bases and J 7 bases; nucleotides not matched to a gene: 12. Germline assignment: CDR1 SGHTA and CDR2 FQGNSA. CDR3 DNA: TGTGCCAGCAGCTTTATGGGTAGCGGGAGGGGGGCATATACGCAGTATTTT. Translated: CASSFMGSGRGAYTQYF. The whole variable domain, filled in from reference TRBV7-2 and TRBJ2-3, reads GAGVSQSPSNKVTEKGKDVELRCDPISGHTALYWYRQSLGQGLEFLIYFQGNSAPDKSGLPSDRFSAERTGGSVSTLTIQRTQQEDSAVYLCASSFMGSGRGAYTQYFGPGTRLTVL.

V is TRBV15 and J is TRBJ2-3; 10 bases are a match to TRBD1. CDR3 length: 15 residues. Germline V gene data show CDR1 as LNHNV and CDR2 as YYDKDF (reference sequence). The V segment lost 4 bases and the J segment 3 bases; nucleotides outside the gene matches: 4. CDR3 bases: TGTGCCACCAGCACCCGGACAGGGGGAACAGATACGCAGTATTTT. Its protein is CATSTRTGGTDTQYF.

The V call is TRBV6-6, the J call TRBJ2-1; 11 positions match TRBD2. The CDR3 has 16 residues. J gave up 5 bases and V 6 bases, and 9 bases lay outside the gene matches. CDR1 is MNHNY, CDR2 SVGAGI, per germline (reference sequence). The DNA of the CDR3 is TGTGCCAGCAGCGAAACACTAGCGGGAGCCCACAATGAGCAGTTCTTC. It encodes CASSETLAGAHNEQFF.

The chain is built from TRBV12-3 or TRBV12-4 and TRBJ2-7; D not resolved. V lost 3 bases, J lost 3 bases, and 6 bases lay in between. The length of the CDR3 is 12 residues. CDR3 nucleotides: TGTGCCAGCAGTTTGTATATCTACGAGCAGTACTTC. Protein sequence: CASSLYIYEQYF.

CDR3 DNA: TGTGCCAGCAGCCCGGGGGGAGATACGCAGTATTTT. This codes for CASSPGGDTQYF. The chain links TRBV16 to TRBJ2-3; 7 nucleotides match TRBD2. The CDR3 length is 12 residues. Germline trimming cut 4 bases from V and 5 bases from J; bases unmatched to any gene: 0. Germline assignment: CDR1 KGHSY and CDR2 FQNENV.

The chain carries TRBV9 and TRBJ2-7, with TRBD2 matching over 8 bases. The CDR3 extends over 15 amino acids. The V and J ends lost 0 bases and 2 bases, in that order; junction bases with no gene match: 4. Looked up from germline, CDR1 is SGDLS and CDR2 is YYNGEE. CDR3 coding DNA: TGTGCCAGCAGCGTAGAACCTAGCGGGCCCTACGAGCAGTACTTC. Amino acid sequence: CASSVEPSGPYEQYF.

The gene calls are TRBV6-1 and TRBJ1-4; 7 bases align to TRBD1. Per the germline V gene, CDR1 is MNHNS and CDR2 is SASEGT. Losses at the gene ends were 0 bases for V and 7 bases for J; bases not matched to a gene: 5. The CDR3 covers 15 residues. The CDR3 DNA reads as TGTGCCAGCAGTGAAGCTAGGGGGCATGGTGAAAAACTGTTTTTT. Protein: CASSEARGHGEKLFF.